This entry is about one T cell receptor (beta chain). Its antigen remains unidentified. The record originates from a study of shared clonotypes between healthy human individuals. Study information: Ranging from 18 to 49 in age, donors were a couple of women and a few men.

Assay used: immunoSEQ multiplex PCR; TCRdb lists only in-frame clones, some missing. The sample lists around 2.5 million clones, approximately 93% occurring once. Study conclusions and caveats: The generation probabilities recorded for non-shared clonotypes fell below those of clonotypes shared by all four donors.

Trimming stripped 4 bases from V and 0 bases from J, with 13 bases between. CDR3 length: 15 residues. Germline CDR1 is SGHRS and CDR2 is YFSETQ. This receptor was obtained from a man aged 18 to 29 in good health. Some clones in this sample may be carry-over from other donors' samples. Source material: naive CD4+ T cells from PBMCs. The subset: CD45RA+ positively selected. The rearrangement uses TRBV5-1 and TRBJ1-1, with D possibly being TRBD1 (6 bases). The CDR3 loop reads CASSETGKVNTEAFF. In DNA form, the CDR3 reads TGCGCCAGCAGCGAAACAGGGAAGGTGAACACTGAAGCTTTCTTT. The whole variable domain, filled in from reference TRBV5-1 and TRBJ1-1, reads KAGVTQTPRYLIKTRGQQVTLSCSPISGHRSVSWYQQTPGQGLQFLFEYFSETQRNKGNFPGRFSGRQFSNSRSEMNVSTLELGDSALYLCASSETGKVNTEAFFGQGTRLTVV.